Below, 11 T cell receptor beta chains from the same sample are listed, as sequenced in a study of radiation and T cells in renal cell carcinoma. Time point noted: baseline pretreatment blood. Treatment described: 15 Gy SBRT to primary tumor, nephrectomy 4 weeks later. Clones were read by immunoSEQ multiplex PCR, and TCRdb kept only the in-frame ones, dropping some. The data hold 110,000 to 150,000 clones, with around nine tenths observed a single time. The input for sequencing was blood, taken from a patient whose treatment included radiotherapy and nephrectomy. The receptors derive from a woman in her fifties or sixties with renal cell carcinoma.

This chain connects TRBV15 to TRBJ2-7; TRBD1 matches 7 bases. The CDR3 length is 14 residues. Trimming removed 6 bases from V and 5 bases from J; junction bases left unmatched: 10. The germline V gene has CDR1 LNHNV and CDR2 YYDKDF (reference sequence). The CDR3 loop is CATRETGSRNEQYF. CDR3 bases: TGTGCCACCAGGGAGACAGGGTCGCGGAACGAGCAGTACTTC.

V is TRBV30 and J is TRBJ1-2; TRBD1 matches 10 bases. Trimming at V came to 1 base and at J to 8 bases, leaving 13 bases not matched to a gene. Germline values: CDR1 GTSNPN, CDR2 SVGIG (reference sequence). This CDR3 is built from 16 residues. For the CDR3, the DNA is TGTGCCTGGAGTGATAAAGCCGGGACAGGGGTTGGAGGCTACACCTTC. Its translation: CAWSDKAGTGVGGYTF.

J is TRBJ1-5 and V is TRBV4-1, with D unresolved. V lost 2 bases and J 2 bases, leaving 10 bases between the germline ends. The length of the CDR3 is 15 residues. CDR1 MGHRA and CDR2 YSYEKL come from the germline V gene. CDR3 sequence reads: CASSQSDGGNQPQHF. The CDR3 DNA sequence: TGCGCCAGCAGCCAATCGGACGGAGGCAATCAGCCCCAGCATTTT.

The rearrangement uses TRBV25-1 and TRBJ2-3, with unresolved D. V shed 6 bases and J shed 0 bases, with 10 bases lying between them. CDR1 and CDR2 from the germline V gene are MGHDK and SYGVNS. The CDR3 has 14 residues. The CDR3 DNA reads as TGTGCCAGCAGGGGCACCCTGAGCACAGATACGCAGTATTTT. Amino acid sequence: CASRGTLSTDTQYF.

The DNA for the CDR3 is TGTGCCAGCAGCGTTACTAGCGGGGGCTACAATGAGCAGTTCTTC. It yields the protein CASSVTSGGYNEQFF. This chain uses TRBV7-9 with TRBJ2-1, with TRBD2 matching 11 bases. The germline V gene has CDR1 SEHNR and CDR2 FQNEAQ (reference sequence). V gave up 5 bases and J gave up 3 bases; unmatched junction bases: 3. This CDR3 comprises 15 residues. The full variable domain, rest sourced from reference TRBV7-9 and TRBJ2-1, is DTGVSQNPRHKITKRGQNVTFRCDPISEHNRLYWYRQTLGQGPEFLTYFQNEAQLEKSRLLSDRFSAERPKGSFSTLEIQRTEQGDSAMYLCASSVTSGGYNEQFFGPGTRLTVL.

The gene calls are TRBV2 and TRBJ1-3; D is ambiguous. The CDR3 is made up of 12 amino acids. The ends were cut back, 5 bases at V and 2 bases at J, with 4 bases in the middle. In germline, CDR1 is SNHLY, CDR2 FYNNEI. The DNA of the CDR3 is TGTGCCAGCAGTATTACTGGAAACACCATATATTTT. This encodes CASSITGNTIYF.

This chain links TRBV9 with TRBJ1-6, with a tentative D call TRBD1 (6 bases). V shed 6 bases and J shed 7 bases, with 11 bases lying between them. Germline assignment: CDR1 SGDLS and CDR2 YYNGEE. The CDR3 has 13 residues. Here the CDR3 reads CASTWGQNSPLHF. The CDR3 bases are TGTGCCAGCACTTGGGGGCAAAATTCACCCCTCCACTTT.

The chain has TRBV6-5 and TRBJ2-1; 10 bases are a match to TRBD1. The V segment lost 5 bases and the J segment 8 bases; nucleotides outside the gene matches: 6. This CDR3 spans 14 amino acids. The germline V gene has CDR1 MNHEY and CDR2 SVGAGI. The chain's CDR3 is CASSPRTGGYEQFF. The CDR3 DNA reads as TGTGCCAGCAGTCCCCGGACAGGGGGGTATGAGCAGTTCTTC.

This sequence joins TRBV4-2 and TRBJ1-1; a weak D match, TRBD1 (5 bases). The CDR3 has 14 residues. The V and J ends lost 1 base and 1 base respectively, with 7 bases between them. Germline lookup yields CDR1 LGHNA and CDR2 YNFKEQ. DNA for the CDR3: TGTGCCAGCAGCCAAGTCGGGGGGAACACTGAAGCTTTCTTT. This gives the protein CASSQVGGNTEAFF.

J is TRBJ1-4 and V is TRBV19, with 7 nucleotides matching TRBD1. Germline-derived CDR1 and CDR2 are LNHDA and SQIVND (reference sequence). V lost 5 bases and J lost 0; bases outside the gene matches: 6. CDR3 length: 16 amino acids. The CDR3 reads CASSLTGTATNEKLFF. The CDR3 DNA reads as TGTGCCAGTAGTCTCACCGGGACAGCAACTAATGAAAAACTGTTTTTT.

As to this clone: Other DNA sequences in this specimen translate into the identical CDR3. J is TRBJ2-7 and V is TRBV5-1; no firm D call. This CDR3 comprises 14 residues. Germline V lookup: CDR1 SGHRS, CDR2 YFSETQ. V was pared by 0 bases and J by 1 base, with 8 bases between. The chain's CDR3 is CASSLAGGSYEQYF. The CDR3 coding sequence is TGCGCCAGCAGCTTGGCCGGCGGATCCTACGAGCAGTACTTC.